This T cell receptor (beta chain) was identified during a study of blood T cells in healthy people across ages. Study-level findings and limits: Older individuals had lower TCR beta diversity per million T cells (the decline was roughly linear).

Each sample had at least 6 million PBMCs isolated. Next came a second PCR, run for about 7 to 11 cycles, which used a sample-barcoded 5' primer along with a J-beta primer mix. TCRdb called the 5' RACE reads again in MiXCR, with one record for every CDR3 protein. The data show about 780,000 distinct CDR3 sequences, with about 45% seen just once and 15% to 20% held by the top ten. There are many counts of this clonotype. Its target is unknown. V gave up 4 bases and J gave up 5 bases; unmatched junction bases: 6. This CDR3 is built from 16 residues. The germline gives CDR1 LGHNA, CDR2 YNFKEQ. The receptor was derived from a man older than 75 in good health. Sequencing input: blood. This chain joins TRBV4-2 and TRBJ2-1; 12 bases line up with TRBD2. The CDR3 DNA reads as TGTGCCAGCAGCCTGCTACTAGCGGGAGGCAACAATGAGCAGTTCTTC. This encodes CASSLLLAGGNNEQFF.